The 16 T cell receptor beta chains below were found in one sample sequenced in a study of blood T cell repertoires in COVID-19. The assay was immunoSEQ multiplex PCR, and TCRdb's table has in-frame clones only and misses some. This table holds over 20,000 clones, approximately 80% found once. Sequenced: peripheral blood. The source of these receptors is a man in his 70s with acute or convalescent COVID-19.

The genes are TRBV27 and TRBJ2-3; 8 bases align to TRBD1. CDR1 MNHEY and CDR2 SMNVEV come from the germline V gene (reference sequence). After removal of 8 bases from V and 5 bases from J, the junction contained 6 bases not matched to a gene. The CDR3 has 13 residues. In nucleotides, the CDR3 is TGTGCCAGCTCGACAGGGGTTGAAGATACGCAGTATTTT. Residues: CASSTGVEDTQYF.

V and J are TRBV18 and TRBJ2-7, with no clear D. Germline CDR1 is KGHSH and CDR2 is LQKENI. CDR3 length: 13 amino acids. Trimming shortened V by 2 bases and J by 4 bases, and 9 bases separated the two germline ends. The CDR3 nucleotides are TGTGCCAGCTCACCATACGAGGATTACGAGCAGTACTTC. Residues: CASSPYEDYEQYF.

The chain employs TRBV5-4 and TRBJ1-1, with D perhaps matching TRBD1 (6 bases). Germline V gives CDR1 SGHNT, CDR2 YYREEE (reference sequence). The CDR3 sequence is 14 residues long. V lost 2 bases to trimming and J lost 3 bases, with 11 bases between them. Written as DNA, the CDR3 is TGTGCCAGCAGCTTCTACAGGGCTGACACTGAAGCTTTCTTT. This translates into CASSFYRADTEAFF.

This clone has only a few counts. The rearrangement links TRBV6-5 to TRBJ2-5; tentatively, D is TRBD2 (5 bases). The V gene lost 4 bases and the J gene lost 6 bases, with 15 bases spanning the gap. The V gene's germline CDR1 is MNHEY and CDR2 SVGAGI. The CDR3 is 14 residues long. CDR3 nucleotide sequence: TGTGCCAGCAGTTTCACTCGGACGGGAAAGACCCAGTACTTC. The encoded protein is CASSFTRTGKTQYF.

The rearrangement joins TRBV4-3 to TRBJ2-3; no firm D call. The CDR3 runs to 14 residues. CDR1 LGHNA and CDR2 YSLEER come from the germline V gene. V dropped 0 bases and J dropped 3 bases, with 7 bases sitting between them. CDR3 sequence (DNA): TGCGCCAGCAGCCAAGATCTCTATACAGATACGCAGTATTTT. It is translated as CASSQDLYTDTQYF.

CDR3 residues: CASSPRTGGKGNTIYF. CDR3 bases: TGTGCCAGCAGCCCAAGGACAGGGGGCAAAGGAAACACCATATATTTT. The rearrangement links TRBV7-2 to TRBJ1-3; 11 nucleotides line up with TRBD1. V shed 5 bases, J shed 4 bases, and the junction held 7 bases outside the gene matches. The CDR3 consists of 16 residues. Germline assignment: CDR1 SGHTA and CDR2 FQGNSA.

V is TRBV27 and J is TRBJ2-7; D call uncertain. This CDR3 comprises 14 residues. Deletions cut 2 bases from V and 0 bases from J, with 8 bases between. The germline V gene has CDR1 MNHEY and CDR2 SMNVEV (reference sequence). DNA of the CDR3: TGTGCCAGCAGTTTAGCAGTTACCTCCTACGAGCAGTACTTC. Translating gives CASSLAVTSYEQYF.

The chain links TRBV27 to TRBJ2-5, with D perhaps matching TRBD2 (5 bases). Germline V gene lookup returns CDR1 MNHEY and CDR2 SMNVEV (reference sequence). The CDR3 sequence is 11 residues long. Trimming pared 6 bases from V and 4 bases from J, leaving 6 bases between. The DNA for the CDR3 is TGTGCCAGCAGCCGGGGAGAGACCCAGTACTTC. Translating gives CASSRGETQYF.

This clone was seen a handful of times. The genes are TRBV9 and TRBJ2-1, with 10 bases that match TRBD1. V shed 2 bases, J shed 5 bases, and the junction held 4 bases outside the gene matches. There are 15 residues in the CDR3. Germline-derived CDR1 and CDR2 are SGDLS and YYNGEE. Written as DNA, the CDR3 is TGTGCCAGCAGCGTCCTCGGGACAGGGGACAATGAGCAGTTCTTC. Translation gives CASSVLGTGDNEQFF.

This clone has a handful of counts. V is TRBV6-2 or TRBV6-3 and J is TRBJ1-1; weak D call: TRBD1 (6 bases). The germline V and J ends were trimmed by 6 bases and 0 bases, with 14 bases remaining between them. The germline V gene has CDR1 MNHEY and CDR2 SVGEGT. The CDR3 sequence is 15 residues long. CDR3 in DNA: TGTGCCAGCAGCCCCCGGACAGCCCTGAACACTGAAGCTTTCTTT. Translating gives CASSPRTALNTEAFF.

V and J are TRBV7-2 and TRBJ2-5, with D unclear. Per germline, CDR1 SGHTA and CDR2 FQGNSA. This CDR3 is built from 13 residues. Deletions cut 3 bases from V and 5 bases from J, with 10 bases between. CDR3 residues: CASSLTRLETQYF. Written as DNA, the CDR3 is TGTGCCAGCAGCTTGACAAGGCTGGAGACCCAGTACTTC.

The chain recombines TRBV6-5 with TRBJ2-3; D remains unclear. CDR1 and CDR2 (germline): MNHEY, SVGAGI. This CDR3 region has 14 residues. V was shortened by 6 bases and J by 0 bases, with 10 bases between the two germline ends. CDR3 nucleotides: TGTGCCAGCAGCATAACTCGGAGCACAGATACGCAGTATTTT. Its translation is CASSITRSTDTQYF.

In DNA, the CDR3 is TGTGCCAGCAGCAGAATAGCGGGGGGAGACACAGATACGCAGTATTTT. Translation: CASSRIAGGDTDTQYF. The V and J genes are TRBV7-9 and TRBJ2-3; the match to TRBD2 covers 10 bases. Trimming removed 5 bases from V and 2 bases from J; junction bases left unmatched: 7. Germline V gene sequence: CDR1 SEHNR, CDR2 FQNEAQ (reference sequence). The CDR3 runs 16 residues.

V is TRBV9 and J is TRBJ1-2, with D tentatively TRBD1 (5 bases). CDR1 is SGDLS, CDR2 YYNGEE, per germline. The CDR3 contains 12 residues. The ends were cut back, 2 bases at V and 8 bases at J, with 10 bases in the middle. The DNA of the CDR3 is TGTGCCAGCAGCGTGGCAGGGTCAGGCTACACCTTC. Residues: CASSVAGSGYTF.

The gene calls are TRBV11-1 and TRBJ2-7; a possible D gene is TRBD1 (5 bases). Germline V lookup: CDR1 SGHAT, CDR2 FQDESV (reference sequence). The V and J ends lost 5 bases and 0 bases respectively, with 14 bases between them. This CDR3 spans 15 amino acids. CDR3 DNA sequence: TGTGCCAGCAGCCCCCGACAGCTGCCCTCCTACGAGCAGTACTTC. Translated, it gives CASSPRQLPSYEQYF.

This clone was found once. The J gene is TRBJ2-7, the V gene TRBV7-3, with D perhaps matching TRBD2 (7 bases). Germline V gene data show CDR1 as SGHTA and CDR2 as FQGTGA. Trimming removed 4 bases from V and 5 bases from J, with 12 bases in between. This CDR3 has 13 residues. The CDR3 spells CASSSVGGDEQYF. The CDR3 DNA reads as TGTGCCAGCAGCTCTGTAGGGGGGGACGAGCAGTACTTC.